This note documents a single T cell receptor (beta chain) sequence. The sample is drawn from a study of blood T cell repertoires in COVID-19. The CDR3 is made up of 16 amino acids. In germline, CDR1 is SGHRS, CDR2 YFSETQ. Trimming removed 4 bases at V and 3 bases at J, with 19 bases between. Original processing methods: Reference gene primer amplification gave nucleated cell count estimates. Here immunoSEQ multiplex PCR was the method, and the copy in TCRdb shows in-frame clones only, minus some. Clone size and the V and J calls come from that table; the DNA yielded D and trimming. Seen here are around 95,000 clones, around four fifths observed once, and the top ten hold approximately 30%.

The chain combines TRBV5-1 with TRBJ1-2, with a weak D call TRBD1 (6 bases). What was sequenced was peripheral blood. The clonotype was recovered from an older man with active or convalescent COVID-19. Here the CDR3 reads CASSPGTRHRDYGYTF. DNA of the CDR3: TGCGCCAGCAGCCCCGGGACAAGACATAGGGACTATGGCTACACCTTC.